These 22 T cell receptor beta chains came from one sample sequenced in a study of immune characteristics of hereditary and idiopathic chronic pancreatitis. Assay: immunoSEQ multiplex PCR; the TCRdb copy retains only in-frame clones and omits some. In the table there are some 2,000 clones, around 74% of which are singletons. The pancreas tissue came from patients undergoing total pancreatectomy with islet autotransplantation. The sequencing input was pancreas tissue with idiopathic chronic pancreatitis. The origin of the receptors is a human donor with chronic pancreatitis.

The chain carries TRBV19 and TRBJ1-6, with no clear D. CDR1 LNHDA and CDR2 SQIVND come from the germline V gene (reference sequence). V dropped 6 bases and J dropped 7 bases, with 10 bases sitting between them. The CDR3 is 13 amino acids. The chain's CDR3 is CASSEARNSPLHF. CDR3 DNA: TGTGCCAGTAGCGAAGCCAGGAATTCACCCCTCCACTTT.

The rearrangement joins TRBV28 to TRBJ2-3, with 8 bases identical to TRBD1. V shed 5 bases and J 6 bases; nucleotides not matched to a gene: 7. This CDR3 comprises 14 residues. Germline V gene lookup returns CDR1 MDHEN and CDR2 SYDVKM. DNA for the CDR3: TGTGCCAGCAGTCCCCAGGACAGGGCGGATACGCAGTATTTT. This sequence encodes CASSPQDRADTQYF.

The chain has TRBV3-1 (or the pseudogene TRBV3-2) and TRBJ2-6; perhaps D is TRBD1 or TRBD2 (5 bases each). There are 15 residues in the CDR3. The germline gives CDR1 LGHDT, CDR2 YNNKEL (reference sequence). The germline V and J ends were trimmed by 4 bases and 4 bases, with 11 bases remaining between them. The CDR3 DNA reads TGTGCCAGCAGCCGGGACCTGCGGGGGGCCAACGTCCTGACTTTC. Its translation is CASSRDLRGANVLTF.

The chain links TRBV6-5 to TRBJ2-1; either TRBD1 or TRBD2 may fit D (6 bases each). The CDR3 totals 14 residues. Looked up from germline, CDR1 is MNHEY and CDR2 is SVGAGI. V was cut by 6 bases and J by 4 bases, with 13 bases left in between. The CDR3 DNA sequence: TGTGCCAGCAGGTCAACGGGGGCTTACAATGAGCAGTTCTTC. Encoded protein: CASRSTGAYNEQFF.

The chain carries TRBV3-1 (or the pseudogene TRBV3-2) and TRBJ2-2; 9 positions match TRBD1. The CDR3 has 16 amino acids. The germline V gene encodes CDR1 LGHDT and CDR2 YNNKEL (reference sequence). Trimming at V came to 2 bases and at J to 6 bases, leaving 7 bases not matched to a gene. The CDR3 region is CASSQLTGGSSGELFF. The CDR3 nucleotides read TGTGCCAGCAGCCAACTTACAGGGGGCAGTTCCGGGGAGCTGTTTTTT.

The gene calls are TRBV19 and TRBJ1-1; 10 bases map to TRBD1. This CDR3 region has 16 residues. J was trimmed by 5 bases and V by 5 bases; bases with no gene match: 11. Per germline, CDR1 LNHDA and CDR2 SQIVND (reference sequence). CDR3 DNA sequence: TGTGCCAGTAGTCTCGGGACAGGGGAACCCTGGACTGAAGCTTTCTTT. Its translation: CASSLGTGEPWTEAFF. The complete variable domain, with remaining parts taken from reference TRBV19 and TRBJ1-1, reads DGGITQSPKYLFRKEGQNVTLSCEQNLNHDAMYWYRQDPGQGLRLIYYSQIVNDFQKGDIAEGYSVSREKKESFPLTVTSAQKNPTAFYLCASSLGTGEPWTEAFFGQGTRLTVV.

This chain connects TRBV7-9 to TRBJ2-1; 7 bases line up with TRBD2. The CDR3 extends over 13 amino acids. V was clipped by 4 bases and J by 6 bases; unmatched bases: 3. Germline CDR1 is SEHNR and CDR2 is FQNEAQ (reference sequence). The CDR3 bases are TGTGCCAGCAGCTCAGCGGGGTCCAATGAGCAGTTCTTC. It translates to CASSSAGSNEQFF.

This chain links TRBV6-2 or TRBV6-3 with TRBJ1-1; TRBD1 matches 7 bases. CDR3 length equals 14 residues. Germline values: CDR1 MNHEY, CDR2 SVGEGT. The trim removed 5 bases at V and 7 bases at J, leaving 10 bases unmatched. CDR3 amino acids: CASSDDRAYNEAFF. Here the CDR3 DNA reads TGTGCCAGCAGTGATGACAGGGCCTACAATGAAGCTTTCTTT.

This chain links TRBV21-1 with TRBJ2-3; TRBD2 is taken as the D call from the table, unchecked against the DNA. TRBV21-1 is reported as a pseudogene. The CDR3 totals 17 residues. CDR3 region: CASASAGGNKYTDTQYF. Written as DNA, the CDR3 is TGTGCCAGCGCCTCAGCGGGGGGAAATAAATACACAGATACGCAGTATTTT.

J is TRBJ2-5 and V is TRBV5-1; no clear D. Trimming removed 4 bases at V and 5 bases at J, with 9 bases between. Germline CDR1 reads SGHRS; CDR2 reads YFSETQ. The CDR3 consists of 12 residues. The CDR3 spells CASSPNTETQYF. CDR3 in DNA: TGCGCCAGCAGCCCGAATACGGAGACCCAGTACTTC.

The V gene is TRBV18, the J gene TRBJ1-4; a weak D match, TRBD1 (6 bases). This CDR3 has 13 residues. CDR1 is KGHSH and CDR2 is LQKENI in the germline V gene. Trimming left V 0 bases short and J 8 bases short, with 7 bases between. In nucleotides, the CDR3 is TGTGCCAGCTCACCACCGACAGGAGAAAAACTGTTTTTT. Translation: CASSPPTGEKLFF.

This clone was recorded only once. The chain combines TRBV2 with TRBJ2-5; a possible D gene is TRBD1 (6 bases). CDR1 SNHLY and CDR2 FYNNEI come from the germline V gene. V was cut by 6 bases and J by 5 bases, with 16 bases left in between. The CDR3 extends over 14 amino acids. The CDR3 reads CASRDTGNGETQYF. The CDR3 region has the DNA TGTGCCAGCAGGGATACAGGGAATGGCGAGACCCAGTACTTC.

The chain recombines TRBV21-1 with TRBJ2-5; the table's D call TRBD2 went unverified against the DNA. TRBV21-1 corresponds to a pseudogene. The CDR3 totals 14 residues. The DNA for the CDR3 is TGTGCCAGCAGCGGGGGGAGCCGCCAAGAGACCCAGTACTTC. Amino acid sequence: CASSGGSRQETQYF.

V is TRBV10-3 and J is TRBJ1-5; maybe TRBD1 (5 bases). Per germline, CDR1 ENHRY and CDR2 SYGVKD. CDR3 length equals 15 residues. CDR3 nucleotide sequence: TGTGCTACCTGCTCGGGGGATTATAGCAATCAGCCCCAGCATTTT. Translated: CATCSGDYSNQPQHF.

The rearrangement joins TRBV28 to TRBJ1-2; D remains ambiguous. From germline, CDR1 is MDHEN and CDR2 SYDVKM. CDR3 length equals 13 residues. Trimming shortened V by 5 bases and J by 4 bases, and 11 bases separated the two germline ends. CDR3 DNA sequence: TGTGCCAGCAGTGGTCCGGGGAGCTATGGCTACACCTTC. It translates to CASSGPGSYGYTF.

The CDR3 loop is CASSLTGNYNEQFF. The CDR3 coding sequence is TGTGCCAGTAGTCTGACAGGGAACTACAATGAGCAGTTCTTC. The chain links TRBV19 to TRBJ2-1; TRBD1 matches 7 bases. With V trimmed by 5 bases and J by 3 bases, 4 bases remained unmatched. From germline, CDR1 is LNHDA and CDR2 SQIVND (reference sequence). The CDR3 is made up of 14 amino acids. The whole variable domain, filled in from reference TRBV19 and TRBJ2-1, reads DGGITQSPKYLFRKEGQNVTLSCEQNLNHDAMYWYRQDPGQGLRLIYYSQIVNDFQKGDIAEGYSVSREKKESFPLTVTSAQKNPTAFYLCASSLTGNYNEQFFGPGTRLTVL.

This clone was seen only once. This CDR3 reads CATQLDTDTQYF. CDR3 nucleotide sequence: TGTGCCACCCAACTGGACACAGATACGCAGTATTTT. The chain has TRBV10-3 and TRBJ2-3; D ambiguous. Germline assignment: CDR1 ENHRY and CDR2 SYGVKD. The germline V and J ends were trimmed by 10 bases and 2 bases, with 10 bases remaining between them. This CDR3 is 12 amino acids long.

The genes are TRBV9 and TRBJ1-6; D call uncertain. The CDR3 consists of 14 residues. Germline values: CDR1 SGDLS, CDR2 YYNGEE. V lost 0 bases, J lost 2 bases, and 3 bases lay in between. The CDR3 is CASSVAPYNSPLHF. The CDR3 coding sequence is TGTGCCAGCAGCGTAGCCCCCTATAATTCACCCCTCCACTTT.

V gene TRBV19 combines with J gene TRBJ1-2; a weak D match, TRBD1 (6 bases). Trimming took off 6 bases at V and 1 base at J, with 9 bases between the two ends. Germline V CDR1 and CDR2: LNHDA, SQIVND (reference sequence). This CDR3 has 13 amino acids. Written as DNA, the CDR3 is TGTGCCAGTAGCCTAGGGGGTAACTATGGCTACACCTTC. Translated: CASSLGGNYGYTF. The variable domain in full, with the rest retrieved from reference TRBV19 and TRBJ1-2, is DGGITQSPKYLFRKEGQNVTLSCEQNLNHDAMYWYRQDPGQGLRLIYYSQIVNDFQKGDIAEGYSVSREKKESFPLTVTSAQKNPTAFYLCASSLGGNYGYTFGSGTRLTVV.

The rearrangement joins TRBV5-1 to TRBJ2-7; no firm D call. CDR1 and CDR2 from the germline V gene are SGHRS and YFSETQ. The V and J ends lost 0 bases and 9 bases respectively, with 16 bases between them. The CDR3 totals 14 residues. The CDR3 loop is CASSLAWARDGQYF. The CDR3 DNA follows: TGCGCCAGCAGCTTGGCCTGGGCTCGCGACGGGCAGTACTTC.

The chain employs TRBV29-1 and TRBJ2-3; D perhaps matches TRBD1 (6 bases). The CDR3 has 13 residues. Germline V CDR1 and CDR2: SQVTM, ANQGSEA. The V end was cut by 7 bases, the J end by 0 bases, with 11 bases between. This CDR3 is CSAATGSTDTQYF. CDR3 sequence (DNA): TGCAGCGCGGCGACAGGTAGCACAGATACGCAGTATTTT.

The rearrangement joins TRBV10-1 to TRBJ2-3; 8 nucleotides align to TRBD2. The CDR3 consists of 20 residues. Losses at the gene ends were 8 bases for V and 3 bases for J; bases not matched to a gene: 25. Germline CDR1 reads WNHNN; CDR2 reads SYGVQD (reference sequence). CDR3 amino acids: CASLSGILAGNMNWTDTQYF. CDR3 nucleotides: TGCGCCAGCTTATCAGGGATCCTAGCGGGCAATATGAATTGGACAGATACGCAGTATTTT.